One sample yielded the 17 T cell receptor beta chains listed below, sequenced in a study of T cell repertoires in cytomegalovirus infection. Using its own MiXCR run on the reads, TCRdb lists one record per CDR3 protein. The sample records hundreds of thousands of distinct CDR3 sequences, 30% to 40% being singletons. For these TCRs, the target antigens are not known. Specimen: cultured PBMCs, collected from culture after CMV antigen stimulation. These receptors were taken from a human donor in good health (CMV status not recorded). Some clones in this sample may be carry-over from other donors' samples.

V usage is TRBV20-1 and J usage is TRBJ1-1; TRBD1 aligns across 7 bases. The CDR3 runs 16 residues. Germline assignment: CDR1 DFQATT and CDR2 SNEGSKA (reference sequence). J was trimmed by 4 bases and V by 0 bases; bases with no gene match: 11. This CDR3 is CSARDLVRQGGTEAFF. DNA of the CDR3: TGCAGTGCTAGAGATCTTGTCCGACAGGGTGGCACTGAAGCTTTCTTT.

This clonotype was counted between two and nine times. The chain combines TRBV7-6 with TRBJ2-5; 8 nucleotides agree with TRBD2. The J segment lost 2 bases and the V segment lost 5 bases, leaving 10 bases of the junction unmatched. CDR3 length: 16 residues. Germline CDR1 reads SGHVS; CDR2 reads FNYEAQ. The chain's CDR3 is CASSPPWASGQETQYF. The CDR3 DNA reads as TGTGCCAGCAGCCCCCCTTGGGCTAGCGGGCAAGAGACCCAGTACTTC.

The chain uses TRBV3-1 and TRBJ2-4; 7 nucleotides align to TRBD1. CDR1 is LGHDT and CDR2 is YNNKEL in the germline V gene (reference sequence). The trim removed 4 bases at V and 5 bases at J, leaving 5 bases unmatched. The CDR3 consists of 14 residues. CDR3 loop: CASSRTGRENIQYF. Here the CDR3 DNA reads TGTGCCAGCAGCCGGACAGGTAGAGAAAACATTCAGTACTTC.

The chain carries TRBV10-3 and TRBJ1-6; D unclear. The ends were cut back, 3 bases at V and 14 bases at J, with 17 bases in the middle. Germline V gene lookup returns CDR1 ENHRY and CDR2 SYGVKD. The CDR3 consists of 14 residues. The CDR3 spells CAISDGFPSGSLHF. CDR3 DNA sequence: TGTGCCATCAGTGACGGTTTTCCCTCGGGATCCCTCCACTTT.

This chain uses TRBV7-2 with TRBJ2-7; unclear D gene. The germline gives CDR1 SGHTA, CDR2 FQGNSA. V was pared by 6 bases and J by 0 bases, with 9 bases between. The CDR3 runs 13 residues. The CDR3 nucleotides are TGTGCCAGCAGACAGTCGGTCTCCTACGAGCAGTACTTC. As protein: CASRQSVSYEQYF.

This clonotype was detected ten times or more. The V and J genes are TRBV7-2 and TRBJ1-2; no reliable D call. This CDR3 contains 14 residues. Deletions cut 5 bases from V and 8 bases from J, with 18 bases between. Germline-derived CDR1 and CDR2 are SGHTA and FQGNSA. In nucleotides, the CDR3 is TGTGCCAGCAGCACCCGGGAAGGACTGGGGGGCTACACCTTC. Encoded protein: CASSTREGLGGYTF.

The chain combines TRBV12-3 or TRBV12-4 with TRBJ1-2, with TRBD1 matching over 11 bases. This CDR3 comprises 15 residues. V gave up 3 bases and J gave up 9 bases; unmatched junction bases: 9. CDR3 in DNA: TGTGCCAGCAGTTTCCGCCAGGACAGGGGGCAGAGCTACACCTTC. It yields the protein CASSFRQDRGQSYTF.

This clonotype showed up just once. The V gene is TRBV19, the J gene TRBJ1-5; D call uncertain. Germline assignment: CDR1 LNHDA and CDR2 SQIVND (reference sequence). The CDR3 has 13 residues. V was cut by 9 bases and J by 6 bases, with 15 bases left in between. The chain's CDR3 is CASEGRWGQPQHF. The CDR3, as DNA: TGTGCCAGCGAAGGACGATGGGGTCAGCCCCAGCATTTT.

The chain couples TRBV6-2 or TRBV6-3 to TRBJ2-1; TRBD1 matches 9 bases. The ends lost 5 bases at V and 6 bases at J; junction bases unmatched: 14. Germline CDR1 and CDR2: MNHEY and SVGEGT. There are 17 residues in the CDR3. The CDR3, as DNA: TGTGCCAGCAGTCACACAACCGGGACAGGGAGATCCAATGAGCAGTTCTTC. As protein: CASSHTTGTGRSNEQFF.

This clonotype showed up just a few times. The rearrangement links TRBV12-3 or TRBV12-4 to TRBJ1-6; no clear D gene. The CDR3 spans 13 residues. The V end lost 0 bases, the J end lost 9 bases, and 6 bases lay between the germline ends. The chain's CDR3 is CASSLAEISPLHF. CDR3 DNA: TGTGCCAGCAGTTTAGCGGAAATTTCACCCCTCCACTTT.

About this clonotype itself: This may stem from a read error, because a much larger clone lies one nucleotide away. This rearrangement joins TRBV4-1 to TRBJ1-2; D not certain. Trimming took off 2 bases at V and 3 bases at J, with 16 bases between the two ends. The CDR3 is 16 residues long. The germline V gene encodes CDR1 MGHRA and CDR2 YSYEKL. DNA of the CDR3: TGCGCCAGCAGCCAAACGCAAACGACAACATACTATGGCTACACCTTC. It is translated as CASSQTQTTTYYGYTF.

The chain recombines TRBV19 with TRBJ1-5, with D possibly TRBD1 on 6 matching bases. The CDR3 runs to 15 residues. V lost 3 bases to trimming and J lost 0 bases, with 9 bases between them. CDR1 LNHDA and CDR2 SQIVND come from the germline V gene (reference sequence). In DNA form, the CDR3 reads TGTGCCAGTAGTATCGAGGGGGATAGCAATCAGCCCCAGCATTTT. This encodes CASSIEGDSNQPQHF.

This clonotype was detected once. The CDR3 DNA sequence: TGTGCCAGCAGCCCGAACAGGGGGGGAGAAGCTTTCTTT. Its translation: CASSPNRGGEAFF. This chain uses TRBV14 with TRBJ1-1; 8 bases match TRBD1. Per the germline V gene, CDR1 is SGHDN and CDR2 is FVKESK. The junction had 6 bases not matched to a gene; V was cut back by 4 bases and J by 8 bases. This CDR3 is built from 13 residues.

The chain employs TRBV4-1 and TRBJ2-3; a weak D match, TRBD1 (5 bases). This CDR3 comprises 15 residues. From germline, CDR1 is MGHRA and CDR2 YSYEKL. V was pared by 3 bases and J by 2 bases, with 12 bases between. CDR3 protein: CASSQGLSDTDTQYF. CDR3 DNA: TGCGCCAGCAGCCAGGGGCTAAGTGACACAGATACGCAGTATTTT.

This clonotype was counted many times. The V gene is TRBV12-3 or TRBV12-4, the J gene TRBJ1-4; D possibly corresponds to TRBD1 (5 bases). The CDR3 runs 14 residues. The V end was cut by 7 bases, the J end by 0 bases, with 9 bases between. The CDR3: CASKSQATNEKLFF. CDR3 sequence (DNA): TGTGCCAGCAAATCACAGGCAACTAATGAAAAACTGTTTTTT.

The chain is built from TRBV10-2 and TRBJ2-7; 10 nucleotides line up with TRBD1. The CDR3 is made up of 15 amino acids. Germline CDR1 and CDR2: WSHSY and SAAADI. J gave up 4 bases and V 5 bases, and 8 bases lay outside the gene matches. The CDR3 spells CASSSGTGVRYEQYF. The CDR3 nucleotides read TGCGCCAGCAGTTCCGGGACAGGGGTTCGGTACGAGCAGTACTTC.

There are many counts of this clonotype. CDR3 sequence reads: CASSFPTGGSGTQYF. Here the CDR3 DNA reads TGTGCCAGCAGCTTCCCGACAGGGGGCTCTGGGACCCAGTACTTC. This rearrangement joins TRBV7-2 to TRBJ2-5; TRBD1 aligns across 10 bases. From germline, CDR1 is SGHTA and CDR2 FQGNSA. V was clipped by 3 bases and J by 7 bases; unmatched bases: 8. This CDR3 spans 15 amino acids.